This T cell receptor beta chain was retrieved from a study of blood T cell repertoires in COVID-19. Overall study context: The samples span acute and convalescent COVID-19 from the United States, Italy and Spain. The cDNA or gDNA used as material had been derived from T cells, B-cell-depleted T cells, or PBMCs.

The V gene's germline CDR1 is SGDLS and CDR2 YYNGEE. This CDR3 is built from 14 residues. J lost 7 bases, V lost 3 bases, and 6 bases had no gene match. The authors' processing: Estimation of nucleated cell counts relied on the amplification of reference gene primers. Clones were read by immunoSEQ multiplex PCR, and TCRdb kept only the in-frame ones, dropping some. V and J calls and clone size follow that table, whereas D and trimming were derived from the DNA. This sample yields 390,000 or so clones, of which 90% are seen a single time; 5% to 8.5% belongs to the top ten. The J gene is TRBJ1-4, the V gene TRBV9, with 7 bases identical to TRBD1. The source is a man younger than 35 with active or convalescent COVID-19. The sample comprised peripheral blood. CDR3 bases: TGTGCCAGCAGCGCCGGGACAGCGTCTGAAAAACTGTTTTTT. Its translation: CASSAGTASEKLFF. Filled out from reference TRBV9 and TRBJ1-4, the complete variable domain reads DSGVTQTPKHLITATGQRVTLRCSPRSGDLSVYWYQQSLDQGLQFLIQYYNGEERAKGNILERFSAQQFPDLHSELNLSSLELGDSALYFCASSAGTASEKLFFGSGTQLSVL.